One TCR beta chain is described in this entry. Its target is unknown. This sample was taken from a study of cytomegalovirus exposure and HLA in healthy donors. A multiplex PCR was run with 60 Vbeta primers and 13 Jbeta primers. TCRdb keeps only in-frame clones here, not all; method: immunoSEQ multiplex PCR. The sample yields 70,000 to 90,000 clones, under 80% seen once. Germline assignment: CDR1 SGHRS and CDR2 YFSETQ. The CDR3 has 14 amino acids. V was cut by 0 bases and J by 7 bases, with 11 bases left in between. Study-level findings and limits: At a 0.05 false discovery rate, a later analysis found over 15,000 TCR beta sequences to be associated with HLA alleles. The analysis excluded some indistinguishable V segments, including TRBV6-2 and TRBV6-3. TCR beta sequences reportedly predicted the HLA-A and HLA-B alleles of most subjects accurately.

The chain employs TRBV5-1 and TRBJ1-3; D is ambiguous. The clonotype was recovered from a man aged 55 to 70 in good health and CMV-seropositive. The specimen sequenced was PBMCs. For the CDR3, the DNA is TGCGCCAGCAGCTTGGGGCTGTTGGGCAACACCATATATTTT. Translation gives CASSLGLLGNTIYF.